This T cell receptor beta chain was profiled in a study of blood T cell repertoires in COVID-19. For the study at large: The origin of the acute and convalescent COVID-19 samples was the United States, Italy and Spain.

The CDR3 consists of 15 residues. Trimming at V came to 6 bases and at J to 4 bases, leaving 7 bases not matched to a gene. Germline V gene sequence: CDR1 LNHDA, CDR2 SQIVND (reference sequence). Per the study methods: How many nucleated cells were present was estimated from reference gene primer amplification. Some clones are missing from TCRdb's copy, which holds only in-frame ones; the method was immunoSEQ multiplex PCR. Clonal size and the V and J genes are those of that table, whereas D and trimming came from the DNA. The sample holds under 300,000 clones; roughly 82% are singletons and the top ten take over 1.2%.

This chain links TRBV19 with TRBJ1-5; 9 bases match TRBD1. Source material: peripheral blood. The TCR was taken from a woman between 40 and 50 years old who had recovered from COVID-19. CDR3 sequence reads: CASRWGQGTNQPQHF. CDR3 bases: TGTGCCAGTAGGTGGGGACAGGGTACAAATCAGCCCCAGCATTTT.